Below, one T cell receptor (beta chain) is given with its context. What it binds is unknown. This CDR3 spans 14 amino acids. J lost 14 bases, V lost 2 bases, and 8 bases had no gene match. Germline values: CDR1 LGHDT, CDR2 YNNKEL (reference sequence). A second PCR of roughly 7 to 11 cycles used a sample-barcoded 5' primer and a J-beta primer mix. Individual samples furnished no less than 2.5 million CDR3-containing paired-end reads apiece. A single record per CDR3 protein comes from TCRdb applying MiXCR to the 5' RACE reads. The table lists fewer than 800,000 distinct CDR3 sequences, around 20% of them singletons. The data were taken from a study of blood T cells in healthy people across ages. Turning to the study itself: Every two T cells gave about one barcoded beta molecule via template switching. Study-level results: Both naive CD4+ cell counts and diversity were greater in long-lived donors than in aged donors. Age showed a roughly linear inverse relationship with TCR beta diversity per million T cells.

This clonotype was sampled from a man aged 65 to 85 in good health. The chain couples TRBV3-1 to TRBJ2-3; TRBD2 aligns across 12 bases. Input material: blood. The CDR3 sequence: CASSQTSSGRAMYF. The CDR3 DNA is TGTGCCAGCAGCCAAACGTCTAGCGGGAGGGCCATGTATTTT.